This is a list of T cell receptor beta chains from one sample in a study of B cell selection in AIRE deficiency. Using immunoSEQ multiplex PCR, the repertoire was profiled, and TCRdb retains in-frame clones only, with some absent. The table includes 20,000 to 30,000 clones, 95% to 97% detected once. Sequencing used CD4+CD127+ conventional T cells sorted from PBMCs. All receptors come from a human donor in good health. CDR3s include the opening cysteine and the closing phenylalanine or tryptophan. A D gene is named only where the DNA matches it firmly. The size field is filled for only some rows; it gives once, few, many or a size class.

J,V,size,D,CDR3,DNA
TRBJ2-3,TRBV27,-,TRBD2,CASSSIAGGSTDTQYF,TGTGCCAGCAGTTCTATAGCGGGGGGGAGCACAGATACGCAGTATTTT
TRBJ2-3,TRBV21-1,-,-,CASSNEGHTDTQYF,TGTGCCAGCAGCAATGAAGGTCACACAGATACGCAGTATTTT
TRBJ2-5,TRBV11-2,-,-,CASSSWTQAVQTQYF,TGTGCCAGCAGCTCGTGGACTCAGGCGGTCCAGACCCAGTACTTC
TRBJ1-1,TRBV5-5,-,TRBD1,CASSLGGTGADDFF,TGTGCCAGCAGCCTAGGAGGGACAGGGGCTGACGATTTCTTT
TRBJ2-7,TRBV5-1,-,-,CASSRTDSYEQYF,TGCGCCAGCAGTCGGACTGACTCCTACGAGCAGTACTTC
TRBJ1-5,TRBV18,-,-,CASSLSPDGQPQHF,TGTGCCAGCTCTCTCTCGCCCGACGGTCAGCCCCAGCATTTT
TRBJ2-1,TRBV11-3,-,TRBD1,CASSPRQGDSNEQFF,TGTGCCAGCAGCCCCCGACAGGGGGACAGCAATGAGCAGTTCTTC
TRBJ2-2,TRBV6-5,-,-,CASSRWTGELFF,TGTGCCAGCAGCCGGTGGACCGGGGAGCTGTTTTTT
TRBJ2-5,TRBV5-1,-,TRBD2,CASSPGLAGGRETQYF,TGCGCCAGCAGCCCAGGACTAGCGGGGGGGCGGGAGACCCAGTACTTC
TRBJ2-3,TRBV5-1,-,-,CASSIPSPSDTQYF,TGCGCCAGCAGCATCCCTAGTCCGTCAGATACGCAGTATTTT
TRBJ2-3,TRBV25-1,-,-,CASSSVAPDTQYF,TGTGCCAGCAGCAGTGTAGCCCCCGATACGCAGTATTTT
TRBJ2-5,TRBV19,-,-,CASPGSQEDYQETQYF,TGTGCCAGTCCCGGGTCCCAAGAGGATTACCAAGAGACCCAGTACTTC
TRBJ1-1,TRBV11-2,-,-,CASSLDLMNTEAFF,TGTGCCAGCAGCTTAGATTTGATGAACACTGAAGCTTTCTTT
TRBJ1-2,TRBV5-6,-,TRBD1,CASSGRDRPLAGYTF,TGTGCCAGCAGCGGCCGGGACAGGCCTCTGGCCGGCTACACCTTC
TRBJ2-5,TRBV7-2,-,TRBD1,CASSPPGTVGETQYF,TGTGCCAGCAGCCCCCCTGGGACAGTAGGCGAGACCCAGTACTTC
TRBJ2-2,TRBV7-8,-,-,CASSYDNGGGELFF,TGTGCCAGCAGCTACGATAACGGGGGCGGGGAGCTGTTTTTT
TRBJ1-6,TRBV5-1,-,TRBD1,CASSFHGTGDNSPLHF,TGCGCCAGCAGCTTTCACGGGACAGGGGATAATTCACCCCTCCACTTT
TRBJ1-2,TRBV5-6,-,-,CASSLRVGNGYTF,TGTGCCAGCAGCTTACGGGTGGGTAATGGCTACACCTTC
TRBJ2-7,TRBV6-5,few,-,CASSYSTVSGRNEQYF,TGTGCCAGCAGTTACTCGACTGTCTCAGGGCGAAACGAGCAGTACTTC
TRBJ2-2,TRBV2,-,-,CASSGYTGELFF,TGTGCCAGCAGTGGCTACACCGGGGAGCTGTTTTTT
TRBJ2-5,TRBV5-1,once,-,CASSLGGSETQYF,TGCGCCAGCAGCTTAGGGGGGTCAGAGACCCAGTACTTC
TRBJ2-3,TRBV7-2,-,TRBD1,CASSADRGADTQYF,TGTGCCAGCAGCGCGGACAGGGGCGCAGATACGCAGTATTTT
TRBJ2-5,TRBV27,-,-,CASTTRQLQETQYF,TGTGCCAGCACTACCCGGCAACTCCAAGAGACCCAGTACTTC
TRBJ1-5,TRBV28,-,-,CASSDSHGPADQPQHF,TGTGCCAGCAGTGATTCCCATGGACCGGCGGATCAGCCCCAGCATTTT
TRBJ1-5,TRBV11-2,few,-,CASSLINQPQHF,TGTGCCAGCAGCTTAATAAATCAGCCCCAGCATTTT
TRBJ1-2,TRBV19,-,TRBD1,CASSIWTGATFNYGYTF,TGTGCCAGTAGTATTTGGACAGGGGCTACCTTCAACTATGGCTACACCTTC
TRBJ2-5,TRBV6-6,-,TRBD1,CASSQGTGTQRETQYF,TGTGCCAGCAGTCAAGGGACAGGGACGCAGAGGGAGACCCAGTACTTC
TRBJ2-3,TRBV5-1,once,TRBD2,CASSLGTSGGIDTQYF,TGCGCCAGCAGCTTGGGGACTAGCGGGGGAATAGATACGCAGTATTTT
TRBJ1-2,TRBV5-1,-,-,CASSPRTQTNYGYTF,TGCGCCAGCAGCCCACGGACACAGACTAACTATGGCTACACCTTC
TRBJ1-6,TRBV2,-,TRBD1,CASSERGQEANSPLHF,TGTGCCAGCAGTGAAAGGGGACAGGAGGCCAATTCACCCCTCCACTTT
TRBJ1-2,TRBV18,-,-,CASSPDTNYGYTF,TGTGCCAGCTCACCAGACACCAACTATGGCTACACCTTC
TRBJ1-6,TRBV27,-,-,CASSPNPRVSSYNSPLHF,TGTGCCAGCAGTCCGAACCCAAGGGTCAGCTCCTATAATTCACCCCTCCACTTT
TRBJ1-3,TRBV5-1,-,TRBD1,CASSLETGGRNTIYF,TGCGCCAGCAGCTTGGAGACAGGGGGGAGAAACACCATATATTTT
TRBJ2-3,TRBV11-2,-,-,CASSPILNTDTQYF,TGTGCCAGCAGCCCGATTCTCAACACAGATACGCAGTATTTT
TRBJ1-2,TRBV6-6,once,TRBD1,CASTRRTGQYGYTF,TGTGCCAGCACCAGAAGGACAGGGCAATATGGCTACACCTTC